These 9 T cell receptor beta chains came from one sample sequenced in a study of cytomegalovirus exposure and HLA in healthy donors. Researchers ran the PCR with 60 Vbeta and 13 Jbeta primers. Only in-frame clones appear in the TCRdb table, and some are missing; sequencing was by immunoSEQ multiplex PCR. The data contain over 65,000 clones, around 80% of them singletons. Material for sequencing was PBMCs. The receptors come from a woman in her twenties or thirties in good health and CMV-seronegative.

This clone was seen only once. V and J are TRBV6-1 and TRBJ2-5; 9 bases agree with TRBD2. Germline assignment: CDR1 MNHNS and CDR2 SASEGT. V gave up 3 bases and J gave up 4 bases; unmatched junction bases: 3. There are 14 residues in the CDR3. The CDR3 nucleotides are TGTGCCAGCAGTGAGGGACTAGCAGTAGAGACCCAGTACTTC. This sequence encodes CASSEGLAVETQYF.

This clone was seen only a few times. The chain has TRBV27 and TRBJ2-3, with D possibly being TRBD1 (8 bases). The V end was cut by 3 bases, the J end by 3 bases, with 16 bases between. The germline gives CDR1 MNHEY, CDR2 SMNVEV (reference sequence). The CDR3 runs 16 residues. The CDR3 loop is CASSLQGAGETDTQYF. The CDR3 DNA reads TGTGCCAGCAGTTTGCAGGGGGCGGGGGAGACAGATACGCAGTATTTT.

V usage is TRBV7-6 and J usage is TRBJ1-3; D might be TRBD1 (6 bases). The CDR3 has 15 residues. V lost 3 bases to trimming and J lost 0 bases, with 9 bases between them. Looked up from germline, CDR1 is SGHVS and CDR2 is FNYEAQ. In DNA form, the CDR3 reads TGTGCCAGCAGCTTCACAGGGTTCTCTGGAAACACCATATATTTT. It specifies CASSFTGFSGNTIYF.

The gene calls are TRBV4-1 and TRBJ1-1; no clear D. Trimming removed 5 bases from V and 7 bases from J, with 8 bases in between. Germline loops: CDR1 MGHRA, CDR2 YSYEKL. The CDR3 loop spans 11 amino acids. The DNA of the CDR3 is TGCGCCAGCAGCGGACGGGGTGAAGCTTTCTTT. Encoded protein: CASSGRGEAFF.

This clone occurred once. J is TRBJ2-3 and V is TRBV6-5, with D uncertain. CDR3 size: 15 residues. Germline V gives CDR1 MNHEY, CDR2 SVGAGI. The ends were cut back, 0 bases at V and 0 bases at J, with 7 bases in the middle. The CDR3: CASSYSPSSTDTQYF. The CDR3 DNA follows: TGTGCCAGCAGTTACTCCCCTTCTAGCACAGATACGCAGTATTTT.

V is TRBV15 and J is TRBJ2-1; the match to TRBD2 covers 11 bases. Germline CDR1 LNHNV, CDR2 YYDKDF (reference sequence). This CDR3 contains 18 residues. After removal of 0 bases from V and 4 bases from J, the junction contained 8 bases not matched to a gene. The CDR3 spells CATSRDMGLAAIYNEQFF. The CDR3 nucleotides are TGTGCCACCAGCAGAGATATGGGACTAGCGGCGATTTACAATGAGCAGTTCTTC.

This clone was seen once. The chain uses TRBV28 and TRBJ1-4, with TRBD1 matching 8 bases. Trimming took 6 bases from V and 6 from J; bases not matched to a gene: 12. Germline CDR1 MDHEN, CDR2 SYDVKM. The CDR3 has 16 amino acids. The chain's CDR3 is CASSLLTGVGDEKLFF. As DNA, the CDR3 is TGTGCCAGCAGCCTCCTGACAGGGGTGGGGGATGAAAAACTGTTTTTT.

This clone was counted between two and nine times. One junction end disagrees with the germline gene, perhaps due to a read error. In DNA, the CDR3 is TGTGCCAGCAGCCGGCCCAATGGATTTGAGGACTTT. Translation gives CASSRPNGFEDF. The rearrangement uses TRBV7-8 and TRBJ1-1, with D unclear. The germline gives CDR1 SGHVS, CDR2 FQNEAQ. The CDR3 length is 12 residues.

DNA of the CDR3: TGTGCCAGCAGAGAGGGACAGGGGTTCTACGAGCAGTACTTC. Its translation: CASREGQGFYEQYF. The chain is built from TRBV6-1 and TRBJ2-7, with TRBD1 matching 10 bases. With V trimmed by 6 bases and J by 3 bases, 5 bases remained unmatched. Germline V gives CDR1 MNHNS, CDR2 SASEGT. The CDR3 spans 14 residues.